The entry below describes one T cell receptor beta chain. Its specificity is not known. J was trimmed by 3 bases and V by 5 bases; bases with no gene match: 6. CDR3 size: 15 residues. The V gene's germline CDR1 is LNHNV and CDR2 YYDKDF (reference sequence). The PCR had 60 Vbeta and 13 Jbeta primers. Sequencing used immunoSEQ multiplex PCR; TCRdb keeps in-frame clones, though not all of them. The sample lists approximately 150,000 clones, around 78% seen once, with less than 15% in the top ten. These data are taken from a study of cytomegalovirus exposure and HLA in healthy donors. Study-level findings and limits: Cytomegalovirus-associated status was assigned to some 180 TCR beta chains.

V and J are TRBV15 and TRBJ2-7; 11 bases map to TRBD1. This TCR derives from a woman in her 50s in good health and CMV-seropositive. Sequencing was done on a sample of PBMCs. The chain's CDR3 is CATSGTGTGGYEQYF. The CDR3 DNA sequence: TGTGCCACCAGCGGCACCGGGACAGGGGGCTACGAGCAGTACTTC.